One sample yielded the 14 T cell receptor beta chains listed below, sequenced in a study of cytomegalovirus exposure and HLA in healthy donors. 13 Jbeta primers and 60 Vbeta primers were used for the PCR. Using immunoSEQ multiplex PCR, the repertoire was profiled, and TCRdb retains in-frame clones only, with some absent. The data contain about 67,000 clones, roughly nine tenths of them singletons. Sequenced material: PBMCs. Receptor source: a woman aged 30 to 39 in good health and CMV-seropositive.

The chain links TRBV28 to TRBJ2-3; TRBD2 aligns across 7 bases. With 5 bases clipped from V and 0 bases from J, the junction kept 8 bases outside the gene matches. In germline, CDR1 is MDHEN, CDR2 SYDVKM. The CDR3 extends over 16 amino acids. This CDR3 is CASSSVAGSSTDTQYF. CDR3 bases: TGTGCCAGCAGTAGCGTAGCGGGTTCTAGCACAGATACGCAGTATTTT.

The chain links TRBV28 to TRBJ1-2; possible D gene TRBD1, 5 bases. V was shortened by 7 bases and J by 4 bases, with 10 bases between the two germline ends. This CDR3 spans 12 amino acids. Germline lookup yields CDR1 MDHEN and CDR2 SYDVKM. CDR3 bases: TGTGCCAGCATGCCCCAGGGCTATGGCTACACCTTC. The encoded protein is CASMPQGYGYTF.

This chain joins TRBV5-4 and TRBJ2-3; 12 bases align to TRBD2. CDR1 and CDR2 from the germline V gene are SGHNT and YYREEE (reference sequence). V dropped 5 bases and J dropped 0; count of bases not matched to a gene: 7. The CDR3 is 17 amino acids. CDR3 bases: TGTGCCAGCAGGGGGCCCGGACTAGCGGGGAGCACAGATACGCAGTATTTT. Its translation is CASRGPGLAGSTDTQYF.

The chain is built from TRBV19 and TRBJ1-5; D call uncertain. V shed 5 bases and J shed 3 bases, with 11 bases lying between them. From germline, CDR1 is LNHDA and CDR2 SQIVND (reference sequence). The CDR3 covers 14 residues. The CDR3 DNA reads TGTGCCAGTAGTTGGGCCAGATACAATCAGCCCCAGCATTTT. Protein product: CASSWARYNQPQHF. The variable domain in full, completed from reference TRBV19 and TRBJ1-5, reads DGGITQSPKYLFRKEGQNVTLSCEQNLNHDAMYWYRQDPGQGLRLIYYSQIVNDFQKGDIAEGYSVSREKKESFPLTVTSAQKNPTAFYLCASSWARYNQPQHFGDGTRLSIL.

The chain couples TRBV5-8 to TRBJ2-7; D might be TRBD1 (5 bases). Germline CDR1 reads SGHTS; CDR2 reads YDEGEE. This CDR3 is built from 15 residues. V gave up 4 bases and J gave up 1 base, with 15 bases separating them. The CDR3 DNA reads as TGTGCCAGCAGCGTACCAGGGAAGGGGTCCTACGAGCAGTACTTC. Translation gives CASSVPGKGSYEQYF.

This rearrangement joins TRBV28 to TRBJ2-3; 10 bases align to TRBD2. The CDR3 sequence is 16 residues long. V lost 7 bases to trimming and J lost 2 bases; unmatched junction nucleotides: 9. Germline V CDR1 and CDR2: MDHEN, SYDVKM. CDR3: CASTLGAGGFTDTQYF. In nucleotides, the CDR3 is TGTGCCAGCACCCTCGGAGCGGGAGGGTTCACAGATACGCAGTATTTT.

The chain uses TRBV21-1 and TRBJ1-6; the table's D call, TRBD1, has no DNA check behind it. TRBV21-1 has pseudogene status. CDR3 length: 15 amino acids. The CDR3: CASTPGQGDNSPLHF. The DNA of the CDR3 is TGTGCCAGCACCCCGGGACAGGGAGATAATTCACCCCTCCACTTT.

The chain carries TRBV2 and TRBJ1-1; 7 bases align to TRBD1. CDR3 length: 13 amino acids. Per the germline V gene, CDR1 is SNHLY and CDR2 is FYNNEI. Losses at the gene ends were 8 bases for V and 1 base for J; bases not matched to a gene: 4. CDR3 region: CASRRDRNTEAFF. Written as DNA, the CDR3 is TGTGCCAGCCGCCGGGACAGGAACACTGAAGCTTTCTTT.

The rearrangement uses TRBV19 and TRBJ1-4, with 10 bases matching TRBD1. The ends lost 5 bases at V and 10 bases at J; junction bases unmatched: 10. The CDR3 covers 15 residues. CDR1 is LNHDA and CDR2 is SQIVND in the germline V gene (reference sequence). CDR3 region: CASSLQQGQGGKLFF. For the CDR3, the DNA is TGTGCCAGTAGTCTTCAACAAGGACAGGGGGGAAAACTGTTTTTT.

The rearrangement links TRBV19 to TRBJ1-4, with 9 positions matching TRBD1. The V segment lost 3 bases and the J segment 3 bases; nucleotides outside the gene matches: 11. The CDR3 contains 18 residues. Germline V CDR1 and CDR2: LNHDA, SQIVND (reference sequence). The CDR3 DNA is TGTGCCAGTAGTATTTTCCGCTCACAGGGGGCGGCTAATGAAAAACTGTTTTTT. This encodes CASSIFRSQGAANEKLFF.

The count of this clone is one. The CDR3 spells CASRELAGPSYEQYF. The DNA for the CDR3 is TGTGCCAGCAGGGAACTAGCGGGCCCCTCCTACGAGCAGTACTTC. J is TRBJ2-7 and V is TRBV2, with 9 bases aligning to TRBD2. CDR3 length: 15 amino acids. The V gene end was trimmed by 6 bases and the J gene end by 0 bases; junction bases not matched to a gene: 6. Germline values: CDR1 SNHLY, CDR2 FYNNEI. The entire variable domain, with the rest obtained from reference TRBV2 and TRBJ2-7, is as follows: EPEVTQTPSHQVTQMGQEVILRCVPISNHLYFYWYRQILGQKVEFLVSFYNNEISEKSEIFDDQFSVERPDGSNFTLKIRSTKLEDSAMYFCASRELAGPSYEQYFGPGTRLTVT.

The genes are TRBV2 and TRBJ2-5; D is unresolved. V lost 5 bases, J lost 9 bases, and 10 bases lay in between. CDR1 and CDR2 from the germline V gene are SNHLY and FYNNEI. The CDR3 extends over 11 amino acids. The CDR3 loop is CASSSDFSQYF. CDR3 coding DNA: TGTGCCAGCAGTTCCGACTTCTCCCAGTACTTC.

This chain connects TRBV9 to TRBJ2-2; D is uncertain. CDR3 length: 16 residues. CDR1 is SGDLS and CDR2 is YYNGEE in the germline V gene. The V gene lost 0 bases and the J gene lost 6 bases, with 15 bases spanning the gap. The CDR3 reads CASSVALRYPAGELFF. In nucleotides, the CDR3 is TGTGCCAGCAGCGTAGCCCTACGTTACCCCGCCGGGGAGCTGTTTTTT.

The chain links TRBV5-1 to TRBJ1-2; D is perhaps TRBD1 (5 bases). Per germline, CDR1 SGHRS and CDR2 YFSETQ. This CDR3 has 17 amino acids. V was shortened by 4 bases and J by 6 bases, with 25 bases between the two germline ends. CDR3 sequence reads: CASSPQDAQGFLDGYTF. The CDR3 DNA follows: TGCGCCAGCAGCCCCCAGGACGCGCAGGGTTTTCTAGATGGCTACACCTTC.